What follows are 26 T cell receptor beta chains derived from one specimen sequenced in a study of beta chain features in type 1 diabetes. Every isolated RNA sample was fully reverse transcribed, so sequencing captured expressed TCRB transcripts. Data came from immunoSEQ multiplex PCR; TCRdb stores just in-frame clones and leaves some out. The sample holds fewer than 200,000 clones, around an eighth seen once. The sample taken for sequencing was central memory CD4+ T cells from blood. These receptors came from a woman between 18 and 30 years old in good health.

The rearrangement links TRBV30 to TRBJ2-7; 8 bases map to TRBD2. The germline gives CDR1 GTSNPN, CDR2 SVGIG (reference sequence). The V segment lost 4 bases and the J segment 2 bases; nucleotides outside the gene matches: 10. The CDR3 extends over 15 amino acids. The CDR3 sequence: CAWTRGAGATYEQYF. In nucleotides, the CDR3 is TGTGCCTGGACGCGGGGAGCGGGAGCAACCTACGAGCAGTACTTC.

V and J are TRBV7-2 and TRBJ1-2; 9 bases are shared with TRBD1. Germline V lookup: CDR1 SGHTA, CDR2 FQGNSA. This CDR3 is 14 amino acids long. Trimming cost V 2 bases and J 8 bases; bases outside gene matches: 6. The CDR3 DNA reads TGTGCCAGCAGCTTAACGGACAGGGGAGGAGGCTACACCTTC. This sequence encodes CASSLTDRGGGYTF.

This clone was recorded a few times. The V and J genes are TRBV5-1 and TRBJ2-1; D possibly corresponds to TRBD2 (6 bases). The germline gives CDR1 SGHRS, CDR2 YFSETQ. V lost 5 bases and J 7 bases, leaving 19 bases between the germline ends. The CDR3 totals 15 residues. CDR3 bases: TGCGCCAGCAGGGGCGGGACGGTTCCAAATAATGAGCAGTTCTTC. Its protein is CASRGGTVPNNEQFF.

This clone has just a few counts. V is TRBV13 and J is TRBJ2-7; D might be TRBD2 (6 bases). The germline V gene encodes CDR1 PRHDT and CDR2 FYEKMQ (reference sequence). The CDR3 has 16 residues. Trimming left V 2 bases short and J 4 bases short, with 18 bases between. The CDR3 here is CASSLIRLVPNYEQYF. CDR3 coding DNA: TGTGCCAGCAGCTTAATAAGACTAGTTCCAAATTACGAGCAGTACTTC. Full variable domain (remainder filled in from reference TRBV13 and TRBJ2-7): AAGVIQSPRHLIKEKRETATLKCYPIPRHDTVYWYQQGPGQDPQFLISFYEKMQSDKGSIPDRFSAQQFSDYHSELNMSSLELGDSALYFCASSLIRLVPNYEQYFGPGTRLTVT.

The V call is TRBV11-2, the J call TRBJ1-3; D is possibly TRBD1 (5 bases). CDR3 size: 16 residues. V was cut by 0 bases and J by 0 bases, with 9 bases left in between. The germline V gene has CDR1 SGHAT and CDR2 FQNNGV. CDR3 in amino acids: CASSLETVHSGNTIYF. In DNA form, the CDR3 reads TGTGCCAGCAGCTTAGAGACAGTCCACTCTGGAAACACCATATATTTT.

The genes are TRBV6-5 and TRBJ2-7; 11 positions agree with TRBD2. Per the germline V gene, CDR1 is MNHEY and CDR2 is SVGAGI. V lost 7 bases to trimming and J lost 3 bases; unmatched junction nucleotides: 8. The CDR3 is 15 residues long. As DNA, the CDR3 is TGTGCCAGCACCCTAATGACTAGCGGGATCTACGAGCAGTACTTC. This gives the protein CASTLMTSGIYEQYF.

The CDR3 sequence is CASGPNTEAFF. The CDR3 nucleotides are TGTGCCAGCGGCCCGAACACTGAAGCTTTCTTT. The chain recombines TRBV11-2 with TRBJ1-1; D ambiguous. Germline V gene data show CDR1 as SGHAT and CDR2 as FQNNGV. The CDR3 consists of 11 residues. Trimming cost V 8 bases and J 1 base, with 5 bases left between them.

A word on this clone: Other nucleotide sequences from this sample produce the same CDR3. This rearrangement joins TRBV30 to TRBJ1-2, with D possibly being TRBD1 (6 bases). Deletions cut 2 bases from V and 8 bases from J, with 9 bases between. The germline V gene has CDR1 GTSNPN and CDR2 SVGIG (reference sequence). The CDR3 is made up of 11 amino acids. The CDR3 is CAWSYRAGYTF. As DNA, the CDR3 is TGTGCCTGGAGTTACAGGGCAGGCTACACCTTC.

The rearrangement uses TRBV30 and TRBJ1-4; 8 bases line up with TRBD1. V lost 5 bases, J lost 0 bases, and 17 bases stayed unmatched. Germline V gives CDR1 GTSNPN, CDR2 SVGIG (reference sequence). The CDR3 totals 19 residues. The CDR3 spells CAWGGQVVRSDATNEKLFF. The CDR3 bases are TGTGCCTGGGGGGGACAGGTGGTCAGATCTGATGCAACTAATGAAAAACTGTTTTTT.

This clone occurred a few times. The genes are TRBV29-1 and TRBJ2-5; 14 bases align to TRBD2. V shed 4 bases, J shed 2 bases, and the junction held 6 bases outside the gene matches. The V gene's germline CDR1 is SQVTM and CDR2 ANQGSEA. The CDR3 length is 16 residues. CDR3 loop: CSVAGTSGGVQETQYF. The CDR3, as DNA: TGCAGCGTTGCCGGGACTAGCGGGGGAGTACAAGAGACCCAGTACTTC.

This clone has a handful of counts. This sequence joins TRBV30 and TRBJ2-5, with TRBD2 matching 9 bases. J lost 11 bases, V lost 2 bases, and 9 bases had no gene match. This CDR3 comprises 13 residues. Germline V gene lookup returns CDR1 GTSNPN and CDR2 SVGIG (reference sequence). As DNA, the CDR3 is TGTGCCTGGAGTCCAGGACTAGCGTATGAGCAGTACTTC. Protein: CAWSPGLAYEQYF.

This clone was seen only a few times. The V gene is TRBV29-1, the J gene TRBJ1-5; D perhaps matches TRBD1 (6 bases). V was cut by 5 bases and J by 4 bases, with 12 bases left in between. Germline loops: CDR1 SQVTM, CDR2 ANQGSEA. This CDR3 spans 13 amino acids. CDR3 amino acids: CSVRGGLNQPQHF. The CDR3 coding sequence is TGCAGCGTTAGGGGGGGGTTAAATCAGCCCCAGCATTTT.

The rearrangement links TRBV6-6 to TRBJ2-7, with TRBD2 identical over 9 bases. Germline CDR1 reads MNHNY; CDR2 reads SVGAGI (reference sequence). CDR3 length: 15 residues. Unmatched junction bases numbered 6, after V lost 6 bases and J lost 0 bases. The CDR3 DNA sequence: TGTGCCAGCAGCCCTAGCGGGACGAGCTCCTACGAGCAGTACTTC. It specifies CASSPSGTSSYEQYF.

This rearrangement joins TRBV14 to TRBJ2-1, with 12 bases lining up with TRBD2. The CDR3 extends over 16 amino acids. Unmatched junction bases numbered 12, after V lost 4 bases and J lost 11 bases. Germline V gene sequence: CDR1 SGHDN, CDR2 FVKESK. CDR3 loop: CASSRGLAGGPVQQFF. As DNA, the CDR3 is TGTGCCAGCAGCCGCGGCCTAGCGGGAGGGCCAGTCCAGCAGTTCTTC.

This sequence joins TRBV7-2 and TRBJ2-1; 8 nucleotides match TRBD2. Germline CDR1 and CDR2: SGHTA and FQGNSA. The V and J ends lost 1 base and 9 bases, in that order; junction bases with no gene match: 8. This CDR3 has 15 residues. The CDR3 DNA follows: TGTGCCAGCAGCTTAGGAGGGCGGGAGGACCCTGAGCAGTTCTTC. It is translated as CASSLGGREDPEQFF. Drawing the rest from reference TRBV7-2 and TRBJ2-1, the complete variable domain is GAGVSQSPSNKVTEKGKDVELRCDPISGHTALYWYRQSLGQGLEFLIYFQGNSAPDKSGLPSDRFSAERTGGSVSTLTIQRTQQEDSAVYLCASSLGGREDPEQFFGPGTRLTVL.

This clone was seen a few times. V is TRBV5-1 and J is TRBJ2-1; D uncertain. CDR1 SGHRS and CDR2 YFSETQ come from the germline V gene. The CDR3 has 16 amino acids. V lost 1 base to trimming and J lost 0 bases, with 11 bases between them. CDR3 protein: CASSLQASSSYNEQFF. The CDR3 DNA follows: TGCGCCAGCAGCTTGCAAGCGTCGAGCTCCTACAATGAGCAGTTCTTC.

The chain uses TRBV15 and TRBJ2-5; TRBD1 matches at 7 bases. CDR1 is LNHNV, CDR2 YYDKDF, per germline (reference sequence). The CDR3 has 14 amino acids. J lost 2 bases, V lost 5 bases, and 5 bases had no gene match. This CDR3 reads CATSPRQGQETQYF. CDR3 sequence (DNA): TGTGCCACCAGCCCTAGACAGGGTCAAGAGACCCAGTACTTC.

The V and J genes are TRBV5-1 and TRBJ2-2; 7 nucleotides align to TRBD2. The V and J ends lost 2 bases and 5 bases, in that order; junction bases with no gene match: 6. The germline V gene encodes CDR1 SGHRS and CDR2 YFSETQ. The CDR3 covers 15 residues. The CDR3 reads CASSLGPGGTGELFF. CDR3 coding DNA: TGCGCCAGCAGCTTAGGACCGGGGGGTACCGGGGAGCTGTTTTTT.

In its sample, this clone was seen a few times. An end of the junction differs from the germline gene, which may be a read error. The chain links TRBV10-3 to TRBJ2-7; TRBD1 matches at 7 bases. Germline CDR1 reads ENHRY; CDR2 reads SYGVKD. CDR3 length: 15 residues. CDR3 protein: CASSYSLTGLGEQYF. The CDR3, as DNA: TGTGCCAGCAGTTACTCACTGACAGGGTTAGGCGAGCAGTACTTC.

This clone has more than one count but fewer than ten. The rearrangement links TRBV5-1 to TRBJ2-5; TRBD1 might be the D (6 bases). The V gene lost 5 bases and the J gene lost 5 bases, with 13 bases spanning the gap. The V gene's germline CDR1 is SGHRS and CDR2 YFSETQ. This CDR3 has 13 residues. CDR3 residues: CASSPGVRETQYF. CDR3 nucleotide sequence: TGCGCCAGCAGTCCAGGGGTCCGCGAGACCCAGTACTTC.

This rearrangement joins TRBV11-2 to TRBJ2-6, with TRBD2 identical over 7 bases. With V trimmed by 5 bases and J by 2 bases, 6 bases remained unmatched. The germline CDR1 and CDR2 sequences are SGHAT and FQNNGV. This CDR3 is built from 16 residues. The CDR3 spells CASSPRLAAGANVLTF. The CDR3 DNA reads as TGTGCCAGCAGCCCCCGGCTAGCGGCTGGGGCCAACGTCCTGACTTTC.

The table lists this clone with a few counts. The chain has TRBV28 and TRBJ1-5; TRBD1 agrees at 9 bases. Losses at the gene ends were 5 bases for V and 6 bases for J; bases not matched to a gene: 2. From germline, CDR1 is MDHEN and CDR2 SYDVKM. There are 13 residues in the CDR3. The CDR3 protein is CASSLQGAQPQHF. CDR3 coding DNA: TGTGCCAGCAGTCTACAGGGGGCTCAGCCCCAGCATTTT.

The chain has TRBV5-6 and TRBJ2-7, with TRBD1 matching over 8 bases. Trimming at V came to 0 bases and at J to 3 bases, leaving 5 bases not matched to a gene. CDR1 is SGHDT, CDR2 YYEEEE, per germline. CDR3 length: 15 residues. The CDR3 region is CASSLGRTGNYEQYF. As DNA, the CDR3 is TGTGCCAGCAGCTTGGGTCGGACAGGGAACTACGAGCAGTACTTC.

This clone was seen more than once but under ten times. The gene calls are TRBV11-2 and TRBJ2-4; 11 bases are a match to TRBD2. Germline V gene data show CDR1 as SGHAT and CDR2 as FQNNGV. This CDR3 has 15 amino acids. The V gene end was trimmed by 5 bases and the J gene end by 4 bases; junction bases not matched to a gene: 4. The CDR3 nucleotides read TGTGCCAGCAGCCAAAGACTAGCGGGAAAAAACATTCAGTACTTC. This codes for CASSQRLAGKNIQYF.

The V and J genes are TRBV7-6 and TRBJ2-4, with 8 bases identical to TRBD1. This CDR3 has 16 amino acids. V was pared by 5 bases and J by 0 bases, with 6 bases of the junction left unmatched. Germline V CDR1 and CDR2: SGHVS, FNYEAQ. CDR3 DNA sequence: TGTGCCAGCAGCCAACTTACAGGGGGAGCCAAAAACATTCAGTACTTC. Translating gives CASSQLTGGAKNIQYF.

J is TRBJ2-7 and V is TRBV9; 7 positions agree with TRBD1. The CDR3 length is 15 residues. V gave up 4 bases and J gave up 5 bases; unmatched junction bases: 12. CDR1 is SGDLS, CDR2 YYNGEE, per germline. As DNA, the CDR3 is TGTGCCAGCAGCCCTACCGGGACAGTCTTAGACGAGCAGTACTTC. As protein: CASSPTGTVLDEQYF. Full variable domain (rest looked up from reference TRBV9 and TRBJ2-7): DSGVTQTPKHLITATGQRVTLRCSPRSGDLSVYWYQQSLDQGLQFLIQYYNGEERAKGNILERFSAQQFPDLHSELNLSSLELGDSALYFCASSPTGTVLDEQYFGPGTRLTVT.